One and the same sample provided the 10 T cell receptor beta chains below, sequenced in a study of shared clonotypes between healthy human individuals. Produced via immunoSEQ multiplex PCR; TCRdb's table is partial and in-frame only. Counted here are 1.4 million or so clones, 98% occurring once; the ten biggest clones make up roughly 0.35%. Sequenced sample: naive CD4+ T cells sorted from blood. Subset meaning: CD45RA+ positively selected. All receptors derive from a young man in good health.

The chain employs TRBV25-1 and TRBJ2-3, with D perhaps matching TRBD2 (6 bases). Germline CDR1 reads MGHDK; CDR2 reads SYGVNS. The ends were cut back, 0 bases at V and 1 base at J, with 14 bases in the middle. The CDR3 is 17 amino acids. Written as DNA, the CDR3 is TGTGCCAGCAGTGAATACTTCCCGACTAGACGCACAGATACGCAGTATTTT. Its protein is CASSEYFPTRRTDTQYF.

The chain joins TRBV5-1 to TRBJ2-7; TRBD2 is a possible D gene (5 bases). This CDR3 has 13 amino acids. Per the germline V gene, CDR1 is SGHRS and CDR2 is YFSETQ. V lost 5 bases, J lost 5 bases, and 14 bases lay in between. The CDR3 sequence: CASRPSNSHEQYF. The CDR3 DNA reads TGCGCCAGCAGGCCTAGCAATAGCCACGAGCAGTACTTC.

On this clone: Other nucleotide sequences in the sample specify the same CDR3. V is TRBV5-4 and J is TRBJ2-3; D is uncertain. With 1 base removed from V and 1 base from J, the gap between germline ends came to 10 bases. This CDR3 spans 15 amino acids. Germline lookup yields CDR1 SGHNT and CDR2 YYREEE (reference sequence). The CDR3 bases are TGTGCCAGCAGCTTGCCGGGCGCCGGCACAGATACGCAGTATTTT. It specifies CASSLPGAGTDTQYF.

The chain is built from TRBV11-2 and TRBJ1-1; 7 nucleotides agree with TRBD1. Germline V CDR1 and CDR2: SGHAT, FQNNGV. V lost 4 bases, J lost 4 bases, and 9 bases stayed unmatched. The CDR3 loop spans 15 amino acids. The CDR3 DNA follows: TGTGCCAGCAGCTCGCACAGGGGAGTGAGCACTGAAGCTTTCTTT. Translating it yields CASSSHRGVSTEAFF.

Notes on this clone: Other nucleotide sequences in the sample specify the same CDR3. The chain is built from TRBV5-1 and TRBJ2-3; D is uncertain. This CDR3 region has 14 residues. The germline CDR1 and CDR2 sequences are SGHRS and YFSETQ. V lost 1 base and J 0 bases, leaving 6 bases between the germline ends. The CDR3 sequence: CASSLLPSTDTQYF. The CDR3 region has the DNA TGCGCCAGCAGCTTGTTACCGAGCACAGATACGCAGTATTTT. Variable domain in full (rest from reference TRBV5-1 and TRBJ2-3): KAGVTQTPRYLIKTRGQQVTLSCSPISGHRSVSWYQQTPGQGLQFLFEYFSETQRNKGNFPGRFSGRQFSNSRSEMNVSTLELGDSALYLCASSLLPSTDTQYFGPGTRLTVL.

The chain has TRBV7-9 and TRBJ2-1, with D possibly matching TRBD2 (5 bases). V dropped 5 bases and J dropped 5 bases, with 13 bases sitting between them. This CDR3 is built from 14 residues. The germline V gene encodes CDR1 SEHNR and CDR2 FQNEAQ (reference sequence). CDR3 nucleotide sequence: TGTGCCAGCAGCCCGACCACGGGGAACAATGAGCAGTTCTTC. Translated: CASSPTTGNNEQFF.

The CDR3 protein is CAIGNRGANPNQNSYEQYF. As DNA, the CDR3 is TGTGCCATCGGAAATAGGGGGGCTAATCCTAACCAAAACTCCTACGAGCAGTACTTC. The gene calls are TRBV10-3 and TRBJ2-7; D could derive from TRBD1 or TRBD2 (6 bases each). This CDR3 region has 19 residues. The germline V gene encodes CDR1 ENHRY and CDR2 SYGVKD. The ends were cut back, 8 bases at V and 0 bases at J, with 29 bases in the middle.

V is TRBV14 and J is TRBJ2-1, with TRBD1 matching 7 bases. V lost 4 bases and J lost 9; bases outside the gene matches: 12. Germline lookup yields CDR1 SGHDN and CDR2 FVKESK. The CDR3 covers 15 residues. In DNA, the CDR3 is TGTGCCAGCAGCCCTCCGACAGGGTACAGGGCTGAGCAGTTCTTC. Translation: CASSPPTGYRAEQFF.

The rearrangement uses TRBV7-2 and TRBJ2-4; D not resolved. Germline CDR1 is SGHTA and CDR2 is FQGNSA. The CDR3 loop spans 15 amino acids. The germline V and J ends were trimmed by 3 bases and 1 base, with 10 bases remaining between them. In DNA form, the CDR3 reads TGTGCCAGCAGCTTCGACCGGCCCGCCAAAAACATTCAGTACTTC. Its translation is CASSFDRPAKNIQYF.

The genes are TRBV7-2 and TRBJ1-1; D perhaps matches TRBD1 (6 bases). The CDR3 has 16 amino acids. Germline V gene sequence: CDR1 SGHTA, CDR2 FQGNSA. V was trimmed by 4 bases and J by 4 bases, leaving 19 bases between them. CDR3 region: CASSSRRAGAGTEAFF. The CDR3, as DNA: TGTGCCAGCAGCTCCCGACGGGCGGGGGCAGGCACTGAAGCTTTCTTT.